These 5 T cell receptor beta chains were all obtained from the same sample, sequenced in a study of T cell changes during pregnancy in multiple sclerosis. Assay: immunoSEQ multiplex PCR; the TCRdb copy retains only in-frame clones and omits some. In the table there are about 83,000 clones, about 95% of which are singletons. Here the sequenced sample was peripheral blood, taken in the second trimester of pregnancy. The receptors here all came from a female donor with multiple sclerosis, enrolled in a pregnancy study.

This chain links TRBV19 with TRBJ1-4, with TRBD1 as a possible D gene (5 bases). V was clipped by 6 bases and J by 0 bases, with 20 bases between them. Germline lookup yields CDR1 LNHDA and CDR2 SQIVND (reference sequence). The CDR3 spans 18 residues. The CDR3 reads CASSPEGPTFATNEKLFF. As DNA, the CDR3 is TGTGCCAGTAGCCCGGAGGGGCCTACCTTTGCAACTAATGAAAAACTGTTTTTT.

The rearrangement links TRBV10-1 to TRBJ2-7; 15 bases agree with TRBD2. The CDR3 covers 15 residues. The V gene end was trimmed by 5 bases and the J gene end by 7 bases; junction bases not matched to a gene: 6. Germline V gene lookup returns CDR1 WNHNN and CDR2 SYGVQD (reference sequence). CDR3 coding DNA: TGCGCCAGCAGTTGCCCGGGACTAGCGGGAGGAGAGCAGTACTTC. Encoded protein: CASSCPGLAGGEQYF.

The rearrangement joins TRBV7-6 to TRBJ1-1; D remains ambiguous. In germline, CDR1 is SGHVS, CDR2 FNYEAQ. This CDR3 region has 13 residues. V lost 8 bases, J lost 0 bases, and 10 bases lay in between. The CDR3 DNA follows: TGTGCCAGCGTGAAGACAATGAACACTGAAGCTTTCTTT. Protein product: CASVKTMNTEAFF.

This rearrangement joins TRBV23-1 to TRBJ1-4; a possible D gene is TRBD1 (6 bases). TRBV23-1 is identified as an open reading frame with a role that is uncertain. The CDR3 is made up of 17 amino acids. V was shortened by 2 bases and J by 7 bases, with 20 bases between the two germline ends. CDR3 in DNA: TGCGCCAGCAGTCAACCAACCCCACAGGGAAGTGGTGAAAAACTGTTTTTT. Its translation: CASSQPTPQGSGEKLFF.

The chain employs TRBV2 and TRBJ2-7; 7 nucleotides match TRBD2. CDR1 is SNHLY, CDR2 FYNNEI, per germline. The CDR3 contains 15 residues. V trimming: 6 bases; J trimming: 5 bases; junction bases outside the gene matches: 13. DNA of the CDR3: TGTGCCAGCAGCCGCATGGGTACTAGCGCGGACGAGCAGTACTTC. It codes for CASSRMGTSADEQYF.